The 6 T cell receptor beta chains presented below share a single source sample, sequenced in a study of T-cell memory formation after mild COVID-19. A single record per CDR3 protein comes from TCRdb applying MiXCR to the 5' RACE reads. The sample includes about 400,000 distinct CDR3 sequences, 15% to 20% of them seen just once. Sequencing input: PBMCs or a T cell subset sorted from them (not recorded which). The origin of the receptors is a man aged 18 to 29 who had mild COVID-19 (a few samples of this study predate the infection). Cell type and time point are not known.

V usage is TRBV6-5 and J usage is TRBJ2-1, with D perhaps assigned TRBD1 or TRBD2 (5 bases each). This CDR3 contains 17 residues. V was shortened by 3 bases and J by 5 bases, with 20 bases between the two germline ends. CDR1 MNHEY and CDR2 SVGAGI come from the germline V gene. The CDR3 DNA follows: TGTGCCAGCAGTTATTTAAAAATGGGGGTGATGAACAATGAGCAGTTCTTC. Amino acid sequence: CASSYLKMGVMNNEQFF.

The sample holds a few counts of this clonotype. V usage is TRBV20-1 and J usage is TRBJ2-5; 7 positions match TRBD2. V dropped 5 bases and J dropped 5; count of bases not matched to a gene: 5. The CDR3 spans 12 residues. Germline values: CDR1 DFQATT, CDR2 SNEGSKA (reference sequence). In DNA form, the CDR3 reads TGCAGTGCTTTGGGGGGGTGGGAGACCCAGTACTTC. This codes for CSALGGWETQYF.

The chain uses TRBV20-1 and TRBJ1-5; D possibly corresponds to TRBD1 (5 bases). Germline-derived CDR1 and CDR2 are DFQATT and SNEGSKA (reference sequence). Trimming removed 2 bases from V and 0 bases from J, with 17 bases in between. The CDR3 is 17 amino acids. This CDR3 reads CSARSPTGEDSNQPQHF. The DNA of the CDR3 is TGCAGTGCTAGAAGCCCTACAGGAGAGGATAGCAATCAGCCCCAGCATTTT.

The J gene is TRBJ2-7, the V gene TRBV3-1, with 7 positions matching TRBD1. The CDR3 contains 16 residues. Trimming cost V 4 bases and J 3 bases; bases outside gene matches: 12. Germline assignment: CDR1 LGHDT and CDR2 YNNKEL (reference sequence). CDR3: CASSPTGLGQIYEQYF. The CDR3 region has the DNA TGTGCCAGCAGCCCTACAGGTCTGGGACAGATCTACGAGCAGTACTTC.

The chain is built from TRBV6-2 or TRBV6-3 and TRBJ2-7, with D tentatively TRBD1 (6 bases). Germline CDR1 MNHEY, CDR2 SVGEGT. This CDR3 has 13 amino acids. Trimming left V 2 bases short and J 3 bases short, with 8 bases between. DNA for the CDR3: TGTGCCAGCAGTTACCCGACAGGCTACGAGCAGTACTTC. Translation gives CASSYPTGYEQYF.

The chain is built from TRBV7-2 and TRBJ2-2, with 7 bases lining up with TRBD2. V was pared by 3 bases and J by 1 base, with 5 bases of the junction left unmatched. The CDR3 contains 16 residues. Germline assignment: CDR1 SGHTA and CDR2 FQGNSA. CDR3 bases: TGTGCCAGCAGCTTTCTGTCTAGCGGGAACACCGGGGAGCTGTTTTTT. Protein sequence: CASSFLSSGNTGELFF.